These 8 T cell receptor beta chains were all obtained from the same sample, sequenced in a study of spatial heterogeneity in lung cancer. TCRdb re-derived calls from the 5' RACE reads in MiXCR, one entry per CDR3 protein. The sample lists around 8,000 distinct CDR3 sequences, approximately 8% occurring once. Study results and limitations: Tumor mutation counts were tracked by expanded intratumoral alpha and beta TCR counts.

What these receptors recognize is not known. Documented time point: sample taken at primary tumor resection. The sample in question was lung tumor tissue, obtained at surgery. All receptors derive from a male donor with early-stage non-small cell lung cancer.

This clonotype was detected many times. The gene calls are TRBV5-1 and TRBJ1-2; D unresolved. The germline CDR1 and CDR2 sequences are SGHRS and YFSETQ. Trimming stripped 0 bases from V and 2 bases from J, with 5 bases between. CDR3 length equals 13 residues. CDR3 DNA sequence: TGCGCCAGCAGCTTGGCCCCCAACTATGGCTACACCTTC. It encodes CASSLAPNYGYTF.

The J gene is TRBJ2-2, the V gene TRBV20-1, with no clear D. The CDR3 loop spans 17 amino acids. Germline CDR1 reads DFQATT; CDR2 reads SNEGSKA (reference sequence). With 3 bases removed from V and 5 bases from J, the gap between germline ends came to 22 bases. CDR3 coding DNA: TGCAGTGCTAGTAACGGCATAGAGAAGATTGGGACCGGGGAGCTGTTTTTT. Protein: CSASNGIEKIGTGELFF.

This clonotype ranks as medium-sized. The chain links TRBV20-1 to TRBJ2-7; 10 bases align to TRBD1. The CDR3 loop spans 15 amino acids. CDR1 DFQATT and CDR2 SNEGSKA come from the germline V gene (reference sequence). J was trimmed by 3 bases and V by 1 base; bases with no gene match: 6. CDR3 sequence: CSARGDRGLNYEQYF. CDR3 DNA sequence: TGCAGTGCTAGAGGCGACAGGGGGCTTAACTACGAGCAGTACTTC.

The chain uses TRBV7-6 and TRBJ2-2; D is ambiguous. The length of the CDR3 is 15 residues. Germline V gives CDR1 SGHVS, CDR2 FNYEAQ. Trimming left V 3 bases short and J 0 bases short, with 8 bases between. CDR3 in amino acids: CASSLRLANTGELFF. DNA of the CDR3: TGTGCCAGCAGCTTGCGGCTCGCGAACACCGGGGAGCTGTTTTTT.

This clonotype is termed medium-sized. The gene calls are TRBV7-2 and TRBJ2-2, with D possibly being TRBD1 or TRBD2 (6 bases each). The CDR3 has 14 amino acids. Germline values: CDR1 SGHTA, CDR2 FQGNSA. V was pared by 0 bases and J by 6 bases, with 8 bases between. Written as DNA, the CDR3 is TGTGCCAGCAGCTTAGCGGAGGGGGCCGGGGAGCTGTTTTTT. It encodes CASSLAEGAGELFF. The full variable domain, in which reference TRBV7-2 and TRBJ2-2 provide the parts outside the CDR3, is GAGVSQSPSNKVTEKGKDVELRCDPISGHTALYWYRQSLGQGLEFLIYFQGNSAPDKSGLPSDRFSAERTGGSVSTLTIQRTQQEDSAVYLCASSLAEGAGELFFGEGSRLTVL.

Judged by abundance, this clonotype is medium-sized. The chain carries TRBV6-5 and TRBJ1-1, with 8 bases that match TRBD1. This CDR3 region has 13 residues. CDR1 and CDR2 (germline): MNHEY, SVGAGI. Trimming removed 8 bases from V and 7 bases from J; junction bases left unmatched: 9. The DNA for the CDR3 is TGTGCCAGCTTCTACTCCGGGACAGGTGAAGCTTTCTTT. Protein: CASFYSGTGEAFF.

The chain recombines TRBV6-2 or TRBV6-3 with TRBJ2-4; 8 nucleotides agree with TRBD1. This CDR3 region has 18 residues. Germline V lookup: CDR1 MNHEY, CDR2 SVGEGT. J lost 3 bases, V lost 4 bases, and 14 bases had no gene match. The CDR3 loop reads CASSLKPTGTGYKNIQYF. As DNA, the CDR3 is TGTGCCAGCAGTTTGAAACCGACGGGGACAGGATACAAAAACATTCAGTACTTC.

This clonotype qualifies as medium-sized (0.01 to 0.1%). This chain links TRBV5-1 with TRBJ2-1; 8 bases are a match to TRBD2. The germline V gene has CDR1 SGHRS and CDR2 YFSETQ. The CDR3 consists of 14 residues. J lost 7 bases, V lost 5 bases, and 8 bases had no gene match. CDR3 protein: CASSLAGTRNEQFF. The CDR3 DNA sequence: TGCGCCAGCAGTCTCGCAGGGACTAGGAATGAGCAGTTCTTC.